These T cell receptor beta chains were read from a single sample in a study of cytomegalovirus exposure and HLA in healthy donors. Sequencing used immunoSEQ multiplex PCR; TCRdb keeps in-frame clones, though not all of them. The table has about 93,000 clones, around 77% seen once; the top ten hold 0.45% to 0.6%. The sample taken for sequencing was PBMCs. The source of these receptors is a man under 40 in good health and CMV-seronegative. Each CDR3 is given with its conserved first and last residue. Fields, in order: V gene, J gene, clone size, D gene, CDR3 protein, CDR3 DNA. A D gene is named only where the DNA matches it firmly. Clone size is not always given. Where it is, it says once, few, many or a class for expanded clones.

>TRBV6-1|TRBJ1-5|NA|TRBD1
CASIDRDSSNQPQHF
TGTGCCAGCATTGACCGGGACAGTAGCAATCAGCCCCAGCATTTT
>TRBV9|TRBJ2-3|NA|TRBD1
CASSPGTGGLTDTQYF
TGTGCCAGCAGCCCTGGGACAGGGGGCCTCACAGATACGCAGTATTTT
>TRBV5-1|TRBJ1-1|NA|NA
CASSLGQQNTEAFF
TGCGCCAGCAGCCTGGGACAACAGAACACTGAAGCTTTCTTT
>TRBV4-1|TRBJ1-1|NA|NA
CASSLLGRENTEAFF
TGCGCCAGCAGCCTATTGGGCAGGGAGAACACTGAAGCTTTCTTT
>TRBV9|TRBJ1-2|NA|NA
CASSPQGTQANYGYTF
TGTGCCAGCAGCCCCCAGGGTACACAGGCTAACTATGGCTACACCTTC
>TRBV7-6|TRBJ2-6|NA|NA
CASSPDRNVLTF
TGTGCCAGCAGCCCGGACAGAAACGTCCTGACTTTC
>TRBV5-1|TRBJ2-2|NA|TRBD1
CASRSGTGSSGELFF
TGCGCCAGCAGATCCGGGACAGGGTCCAGCGGGGAGCTGTTTTTT
>TRBV19|TRBJ2-5|NA|TRBD2
CASSSPRAGGPEETQYF
TGTGCCAGTAGCAGCCCTCGAGCGGGGGGGCCCGAGGAGACCCAGTACTTC
>TRBV9|TRBJ1-3|NA|TRBD1
CASSSRQGSGNTIYF
TGTGCCAGCAGCTCCCGACAGGGCTCTGGAAACACCATATATTTT
>TRBV29-1|TRBJ1-2|NA|NA
CSVQDFFSGGYTF
TGCAGCGTGCAAGATTTTTTCTCGGGTGGCTACACCTTC
>TRBV28|TRBJ1-3|NA|NA
CASSPRRTGWGNTIYF
TGTGCCAGCAGTCCACGCCGGACGGGGTGGGGAAACACCATATATTTT
>TRBV11-2|TRBJ1-2|NA|NA
CASSLGPHYGYTF
TGTGCCAGCAGCTTAGGGCCCCACTATGGCTACACCTTC
>TRBV11-2|TRBJ2-3|NA|NA
CASSQWGGGGTDTQYF
TGTGCCAGCAGCCAGTGGGGCGGCGGGGGCACAGATACGCAGTATTTT
>TRBV2|TRBJ1-2|NA|TRBD1
CASSGTGTYGYTF
TGTGCCAGCAGTGGGACAGGGACTTATGGCTACACCTTC
>TRBV25-1|TRBJ1-1|NA|NA
CASSERAEAFF
TGTGCCAGCAGTGAGCGGGCCGAAGCTTTCTTT
>TRBV7-6|TRBJ2-1|NA|NA
CASSLVLGGGNTNEQFF
TGTGCCAGCAGCTTAGTTTTAGGCGGCGGGAACACCAATGAGCAGTTCTTC
>TRBV7-8|TRBJ2-1|once|NA
CASSLNSEGEQFF
TGTGCCAGCAGCTTAAATAGCGAGGGTGAGCAGTTCTTC
>TRBV15|TRBJ2-1|many|TRBD1
CATSRDKRDSYNEQFF
TGTGCCACCAGCAGAGATAAACGGGACAGCTACAATGAGCAGTTCTTC
>TRBV6-1|TRBJ1-1|few|NA
CASSEERGITEAFF
TGTGCCAGCAGTGAAGAGCGGGGGATCACTGAAGCTTTCTTT
>TRBV7-2|TRBJ2-5|NA|TRBD2
CASSLRLAGAQETQYF
TGTGCCAGCAGCTTAAGGCTAGCGGGGGCTCAAGAGACCCAGTACTTC
>TRBV2|TRBJ2-3|NA|NA
CASSLTDTQYF
TGTGCCAGCAGTCTCACAGATACGCAGTATTTT
>TRBV5-6|TRBJ2-7|NA|NA
CASSLVGSTYEQYF
TGTGCCAGCAGCTTGGTGGGCAGTACCTACGAGCAGTACTTC
>TRBV19|TRBJ1-5|NA|NA
CASSLAGSPQHF
TGTGCCAGTAGTTTGGCAGGTTCGCCCCAGCATTTT
>TRBV19|TRBJ1-3|NA|NA
CASSIGEGISGNTIYF
TGTGCCAGTAGTATTGGGGAGGGGATCTCTGGAAACACCATATATTTT
>TRBV6-5|TRBJ1-1|few|TRBD1
CASGNPGQKNTEAFF
TGTGCCAGCGGAAATCCGGGACAGAAGAACACTGAAGCTTTCTTT
>TRBV7-9|TRBJ1-2|NA|NA
CASSLGKRGNYGYTF
TGTGCCAGCAGCTTAGGGAAAAGAGGAAACTATGGCTACACCTTC
>TRBV7-3|TRBJ2-3|NA|TRBD2
CASSSSGRSTDTQYF
TGTGCCAGCAGCTCTAGCGGGAGAAGCACAGATACGCAGTATTTT
>TRBV19|TRBJ1-2|once|NA
CASSGLARYGYTF
TGTGCCAGTAGTGGGCTGGCGAGATATGGCTACACCTTC
>TRBV25-1|TRBJ2-7|NA|NA
CASSGGRAREQYF
TGTGCCAGCAGTGGAGGCAGGGCTCGCGAGCAGTACTTC
>TRBV6-1|TRBJ2-7|NA|NA
CASSGGHSYEQYF
TGTGCCAGCAGCGGTGGACATTCATACGAGCAGTACTTC
>TRBV9|TRBJ1-5|NA|NA
CASSSRVGQPQHF
TGTGCCAGCAGCTCCAGGGTAGGGCAGCCCCAGCATTTT
>TRBV6-5|TRBJ1-1|NA|NA
CASLDLRRAFF
TGTGCCAGTCTTGATTTAAGGAGGGCTTTCTTT
>TRBV4-1|TRBJ2-7|few|TRBD1
CASSQETGTGTYEQYF
TGCGCCAGCAGCCAAGAAACCGGGACAGGGACCTACGAGCAGTACTTC
>TRBV5-1|TRBJ2-1|once|NA
CASSLELGGAGADEQFF
TGCGCCAGCAGCTTGGAACTCGGGGGAGCCGGGGCCGATGAGCAGTTCTTC
>TRBV11-2|TRBJ2-3|NA|NA
CASSLGGASTDTQYF
TGTGCCAGCAGCTTAGGAGGCGCGTCCACAGATACGCAGTATTTT
>TRBV7-2|TRBJ1-5|NA|TRBD1
CASSLVGSGGYSNQPQHF
TGTGCCAGCAGCTTAGTAGGCTCAGGGGGTTATAGCAATCAGCCCCAGCATTTT
>TRBV25-1|TRBJ1-2|NA|NA
CASSGHRVPNYGYTF
TGTGCCAGCAGTGGACACAGGGTCCCTAACTATGGCTACACCTTC